This T cell receptor (beta chain) was sequenced during a study of shared clonotypes between healthy human individuals. The V gene end was trimmed by 2 bases and the J gene end by 7 bases; junction bases not matched to a gene: 10. From germline, CDR1 is GTSNPN and CDR2 SVGIG (reference sequence). The CDR3 contains 14 residues. This table comes from immunoSEQ multiplex PCR, and its TCRdb copy is limited to in-frame clones, with some not included. The sample carries about 2,500,000 clones, around 90% recorded once. This sequence originates from a young man in good health. Sequencing was done on a sample of naive CD4+ T cells sorted from blood. Described subset: CD45RA+ positively selected. The rearrangement joins TRBV30 to TRBJ1-1, with 7 positions matching TRBD1. This CDR3 reads CAWSPWDSRLEAFF. The CDR3, as DNA: TGTGCCTGGAGTCCTTGGGACAGTCGACTTGAAGCTTTCTTT.